This T cell receptor beta chain was sequenced during a study of blood T cells in healthy people across ages. Overall study findings and caveats: The study found more naive CD4+ cells and higher diversity in long-lived than aged donors. Investigators viewed diversity estimates from one million T cells as underestimates, the study reported.

Extraction yielded at least 6 micrograms of total RNA per sample. The use of a sample-barcoded 5' primer and a J-beta primer mix characterized a second PCR of roughly 7 to 11 cycles. A single record per CDR3 protein comes from TCRdb applying MiXCR to the 5' RACE reads. This table has some 1.8 million distinct CDR3 sequences, 30% to 40% appearing once. This clonotype appeared many times. Its antigen is unknown. This TCR came from a human donor in good health. The sample taken for sequencing was blood.

The CDR3, as DNA: TGCAGTGCTAGAACAGGGGGGACCTACGAGCAGTACTTC. Translated: CSARTGGTYEQYF. The gene calls are TRBV20-1 and TRBJ2-7; 8 nucleotides align to TRBD1. CDR1 is DFQATT, CDR2 SNEGSKA, per germline (reference sequence). The length of the CDR3 is 13 residues. With V trimmed by 2 bases and J by 2 bases, 2 bases remained unmatched.